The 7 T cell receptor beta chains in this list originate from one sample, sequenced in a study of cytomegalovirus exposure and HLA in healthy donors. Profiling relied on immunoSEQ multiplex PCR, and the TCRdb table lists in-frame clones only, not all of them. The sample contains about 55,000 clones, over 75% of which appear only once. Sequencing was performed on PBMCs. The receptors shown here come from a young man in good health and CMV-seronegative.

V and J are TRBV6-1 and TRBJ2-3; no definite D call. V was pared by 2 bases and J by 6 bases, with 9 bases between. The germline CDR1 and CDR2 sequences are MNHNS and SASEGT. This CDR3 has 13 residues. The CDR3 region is CASSEHPTDTQYF. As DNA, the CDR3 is TGTGCCAGCAGTGAACATCCTACGGATACGCAGTATTTT.

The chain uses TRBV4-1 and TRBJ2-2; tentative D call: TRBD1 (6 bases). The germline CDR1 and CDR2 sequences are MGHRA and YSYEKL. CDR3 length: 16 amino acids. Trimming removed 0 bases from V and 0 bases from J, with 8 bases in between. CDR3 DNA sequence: TGCGCCAGCAGCCAAGAGGACAGAACGAACACCGGGGAGCTGTTTTTT. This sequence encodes CASSQEDRTNTGELFF.

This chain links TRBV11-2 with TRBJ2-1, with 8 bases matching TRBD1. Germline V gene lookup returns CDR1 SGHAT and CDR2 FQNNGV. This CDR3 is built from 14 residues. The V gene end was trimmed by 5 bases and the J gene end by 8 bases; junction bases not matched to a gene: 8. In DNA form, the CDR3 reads TGTGCCAGCAGCACTCGGACAGGGACCGATGAGCAGTTCTTC. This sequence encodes CASSTRTGTDEQFF.

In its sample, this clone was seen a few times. The CDR3 is CASSSLDRGRTEAFF. DNA of the CDR3: TGTGCCAGCAGCTCCCTAGACAGGGGGCGCACTGAAGCTTTCTTT. This rearrangement joins TRBV9 to TRBJ1-1; TRBD1 agrees at 10 bases. V dropped 4 bases and J dropped 4; count of bases not matched to a gene: 7. The length of the CDR3 is 15 residues. The germline V gene encodes CDR1 SGDLS and CDR2 YYNGEE.

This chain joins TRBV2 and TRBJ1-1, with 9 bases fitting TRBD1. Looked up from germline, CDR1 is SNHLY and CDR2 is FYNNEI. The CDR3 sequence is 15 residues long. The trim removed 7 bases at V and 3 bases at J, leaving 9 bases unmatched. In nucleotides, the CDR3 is TGTGCCAGCACCTCTGGGGGGGACAGGGACACTGAAGCTTTCTTT. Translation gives CASTSGGDRDTEAFF.

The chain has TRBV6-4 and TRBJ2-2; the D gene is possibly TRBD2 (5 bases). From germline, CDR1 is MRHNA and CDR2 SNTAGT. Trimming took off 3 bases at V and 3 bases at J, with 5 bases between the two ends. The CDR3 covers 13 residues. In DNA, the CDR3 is TGTGCCAGCAGTGAGCGGGACACCGGGGAGCTGTTTTTT. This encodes CASSERDTGELFF.

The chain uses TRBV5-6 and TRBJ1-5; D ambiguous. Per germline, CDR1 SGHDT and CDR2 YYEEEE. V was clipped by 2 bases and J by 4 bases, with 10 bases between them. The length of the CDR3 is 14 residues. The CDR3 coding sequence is TGTGCCAGCAGCTTATCCTATCTTAATCAGCCCCAGCATTTT. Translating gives CASSLSYLNQPQHF.